This T cell receptor beta chain was obtained from a study of cytotoxic CD8 clonotypes in ibrutinib-treated CLL (dated by TCRdb to the early 2020s). For the wider study: The cohort was composed of more than ten relapsed/refractory and around 14 treatment-naive patients; IGHV unmutated status was identified in 17 patients. Cryopreserved peripheral blood mononuclear cells were obtained before treatment, at response, and at either sustained remission or disease progression. An average of about 250,000 productive templates and tens of thousands of productive rearrangements was obtained per sample. Partial responses were observed in 24 patients and complete responses in 2; after a median follow-up of 68 months, remission was maintained in some 14 patients and progression was observed in about twelve. Every remission and progressive disease sample was obtained while ibrutinib was still being received by the patients. Response samples were obtained after a median of around eleven months of treatment, with a range of roughly 6 to 40 months. Of the 90 or so participants in the trial, about two dozen had longitudinal samples available.

What the study reported, not specific to this receptor: Clonality rose at ibrutinib response, remained stable during sustained remission, and dropped back toward baseline at progression. Baseline clonality was found to be higher than that of age-matched healthy donors and was strongly correlated with circulating CD8+ T-cell counts. Lymph node repertoires were not examined, and the timing of sampling was not matched between patients in sustained remission and those whose disease progressed. Public clonotypes were found to be uncommon and were observed to contract or remain stable during treatment; the increase in clonality was shown to reflect expansion of private clonotypes at ibrutinib response.

On a MiSeq, deep resolution sequencing aimed for a depth between 1 in 1 million and 1 in 200,000 T cells, with each clonotype covered 10x on average. The immunoSEQ hsTCRB Kit was used to generate the TCR beta libraries. On the authors' methods: Data were analyzed with ImmunoSEQ Data Assistant and ImmunoSEQ Analyzer, with V, D and J genes assigned per IMGT definitions. Clonality, which ranges from 0 to 1, was calculated by subtracting the normalized Shannon entropy of productive rearrangement frequencies from one. Public clonotype analysis was restricted to overrepresented clonotypes comprising at least 0.05% of each patient's repertoire. Roughly 12 age-matched healthy donor repertoires from immuneACCESS were used as controls for clonality. Held by TCRdb, this immuneACCESS table contains in-frame sequences only and omits some clones. Under half of the omission traces to an unresolved V gene where checked; the cause of the rest is unknown. For V, J and clone size, that table is used; D and trimming come from the DNA. This sample lists some 120,000 clones; 84% were detected once. Of the sample, 3.3% is held by the ten largest clones.

To note about this clone: It lacks a known antigen. There are no base qualities to consult, and no much larger clone falls within one base.

What this sample's time point label stands for: around 25 months on ibrutinib. For TCR beta library preparation, 1.5 to 2 micrograms of genomic DNA were isolated from cryopreserved PBMCs. Longitudinal blood samples from CLL patients on ibrutinib monotherapy were analyzed using high-throughput TCR beta sequencing. The patients took part in an open-label, single-center phase 2 trial of ibrutinib monotherapy. Per the germline V gene (reference sequence), GTSNPN is the CDR1 and SVGIG is the CDR2. The CDR3, cysteine through phenylalanine, is 15 amino acids long. Of the read, only the CDR3 DNA is kept; its 45 bases are in frame from base 1. V was cut back by 0 bases and J by 10 bases, leaving a gap of 16 bases between them.

Sequencing used PBMCs, obtained after 24 months of ibrutinib treatment. The sequence joins TRBV30 to TRBJ1-6, and possibly TRBD1, on 5 matching bases. This TCR came from a human donor with chronic lymphocytic leukemia. CDR3 reads: CAWSVRERPASPLHF. The DNA sequence is TGTGCCTGGAGTGTCAGGGAGAGGCCCGCGTCACCCCTCCACTTT.